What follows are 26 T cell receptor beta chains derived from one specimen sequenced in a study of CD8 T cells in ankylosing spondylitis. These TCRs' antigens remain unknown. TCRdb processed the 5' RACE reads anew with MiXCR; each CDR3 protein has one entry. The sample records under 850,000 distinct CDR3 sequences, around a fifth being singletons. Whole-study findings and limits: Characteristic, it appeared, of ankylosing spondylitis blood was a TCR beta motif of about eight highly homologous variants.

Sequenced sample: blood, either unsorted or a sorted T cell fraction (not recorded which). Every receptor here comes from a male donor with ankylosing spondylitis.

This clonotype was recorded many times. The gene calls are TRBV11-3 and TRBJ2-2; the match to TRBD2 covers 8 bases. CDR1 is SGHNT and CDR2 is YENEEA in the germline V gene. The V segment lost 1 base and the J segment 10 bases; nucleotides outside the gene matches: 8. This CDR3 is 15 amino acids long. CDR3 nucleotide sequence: TGTGCCAGCAGCTTAGGAGGGCGGGAGGCGTCGGAGCTGTTTTTT. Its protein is CASSLGGREASELFF.

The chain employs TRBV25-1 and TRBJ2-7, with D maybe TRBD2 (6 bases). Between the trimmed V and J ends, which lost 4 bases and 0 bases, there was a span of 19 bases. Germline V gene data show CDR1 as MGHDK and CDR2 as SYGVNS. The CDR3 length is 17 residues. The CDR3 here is CASSGRSERVRSYEQYF. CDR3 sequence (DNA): TGTGCCAGCAGTGGGAGGTCGGAGCGGGTACGCTCCTACGAGCAGTACTTC.

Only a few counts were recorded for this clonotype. The CDR3 protein is CSVQSGTGGGLYGGLTGELFF. The CDR3 DNA is TGCAGCGTCCAGTCGGGGACAGGGGGAGGATTGTATGGTGGGTTAACCGGGGAGCTGTTTTTT. The V call is TRBV29-1, the J call TRBJ2-2; 11 bases are shared with TRBD1. Trimming removed 6 bases from V and 5 bases from J; junction bases left unmatched: 26. This CDR3 has 21 residues. Germline values: CDR1 SQVTM, CDR2 ANQGSEA.

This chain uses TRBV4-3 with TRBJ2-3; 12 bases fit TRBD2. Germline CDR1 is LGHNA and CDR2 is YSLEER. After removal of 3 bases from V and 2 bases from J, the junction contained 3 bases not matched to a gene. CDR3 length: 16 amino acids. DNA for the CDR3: TGCGCCAGCAGCCAGGGACTAGCGGGCCTCACAGATACGCAGTATTTT. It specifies CASSQGLAGLTDTQYF.

CDR3 in DNA: TGCGCCAGCAGTGAAGAAGGGCTTGGCAAAAACATTCAGTACTTC. Its protein product is CASSEEGLGKNIQYF. This chain links TRBV10-1 with TRBJ2-4; D gene unclear. The CDR3 extends over 15 amino acids. V was trimmed by 3 bases and J by 3 bases, leaving 12 bases between them. CDR1 and CDR2 from the germline V gene are WNHNN and SYGVQD (reference sequence).

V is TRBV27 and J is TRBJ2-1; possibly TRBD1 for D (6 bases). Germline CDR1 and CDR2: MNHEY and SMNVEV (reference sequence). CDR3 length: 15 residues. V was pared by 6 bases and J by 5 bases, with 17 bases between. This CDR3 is CASSPTGQKNNEQFF. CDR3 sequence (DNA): TGTGCCAGCAGCCCGACAGGACAAAAGAACAATGAGCAGTTCTTC.

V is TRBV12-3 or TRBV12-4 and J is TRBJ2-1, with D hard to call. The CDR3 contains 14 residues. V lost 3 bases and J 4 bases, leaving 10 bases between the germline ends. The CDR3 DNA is TGTGCCAGCAGTTTGCGGATTCCTTACAATGAGCAGTTCTTC. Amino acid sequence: CASSLRIPYNEQFF.

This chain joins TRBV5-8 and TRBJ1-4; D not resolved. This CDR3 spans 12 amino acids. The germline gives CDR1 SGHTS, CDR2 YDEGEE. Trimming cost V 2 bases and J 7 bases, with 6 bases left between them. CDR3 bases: TGTGCCAGCAGCTTCTCCTTTGAAAAACTGTTTTTT. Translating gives CASSFSFEKLFF.

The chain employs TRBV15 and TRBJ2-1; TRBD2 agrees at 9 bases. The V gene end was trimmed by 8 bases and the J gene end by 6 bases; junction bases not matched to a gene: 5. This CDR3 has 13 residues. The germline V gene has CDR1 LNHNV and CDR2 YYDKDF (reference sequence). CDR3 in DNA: TGTGCCACCGGCGGGAGGGCGGCCAATGAGCAGTTCTTC. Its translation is CATGGRAANEQFF.

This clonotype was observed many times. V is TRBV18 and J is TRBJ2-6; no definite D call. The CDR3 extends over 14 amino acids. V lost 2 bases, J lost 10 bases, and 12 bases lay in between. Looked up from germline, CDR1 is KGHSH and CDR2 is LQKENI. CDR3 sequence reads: CASSPGRSPNVLTF. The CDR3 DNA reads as TGTGCCAGCTCACCAGGTAGAAGCCCTAACGTCCTGACTTTC.

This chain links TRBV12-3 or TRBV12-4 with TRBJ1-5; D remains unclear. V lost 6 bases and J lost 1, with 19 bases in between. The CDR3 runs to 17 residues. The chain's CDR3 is CASSNPLEGSSNQPQHF. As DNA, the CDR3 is TGTGCCAGCAGCAACCCCCTGGAGGGTAGCAGCAATCAGCCCCAGCATTTT.

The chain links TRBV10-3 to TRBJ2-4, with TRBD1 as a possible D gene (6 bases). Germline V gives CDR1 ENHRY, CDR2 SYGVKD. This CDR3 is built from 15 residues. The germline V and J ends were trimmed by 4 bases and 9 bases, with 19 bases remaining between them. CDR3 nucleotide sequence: TGTGCCATCAGTGTGGACAGTGGCTCAGCAGGCATTCAGTACTTC. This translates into CAISVDSGSAGIQYF.

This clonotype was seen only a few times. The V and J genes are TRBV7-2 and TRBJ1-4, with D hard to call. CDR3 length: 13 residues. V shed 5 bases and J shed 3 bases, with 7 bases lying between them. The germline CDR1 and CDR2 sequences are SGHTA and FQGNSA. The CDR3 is CASSPISNEKLFF. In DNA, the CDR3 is TGTGCCAGCAGCCCTATATCTAATGAAAAACTGTTTTTT.

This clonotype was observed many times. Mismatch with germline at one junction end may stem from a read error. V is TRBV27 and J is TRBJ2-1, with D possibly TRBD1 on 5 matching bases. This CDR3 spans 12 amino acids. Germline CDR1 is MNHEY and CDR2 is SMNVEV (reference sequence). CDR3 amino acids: CASSLGRNEQFF. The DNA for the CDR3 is TGCGCCAGCAGCCTGGGGCGAAATGAGCAGTTCTTC.

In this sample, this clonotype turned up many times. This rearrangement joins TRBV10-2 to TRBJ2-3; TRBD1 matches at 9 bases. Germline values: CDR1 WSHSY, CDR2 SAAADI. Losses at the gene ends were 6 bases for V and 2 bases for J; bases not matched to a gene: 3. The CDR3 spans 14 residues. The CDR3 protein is CASRGQGLTDTQYF. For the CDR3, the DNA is TGCGCCAGCAGGGGACAGGGTCTCACAGATACGCAGTATTTT.

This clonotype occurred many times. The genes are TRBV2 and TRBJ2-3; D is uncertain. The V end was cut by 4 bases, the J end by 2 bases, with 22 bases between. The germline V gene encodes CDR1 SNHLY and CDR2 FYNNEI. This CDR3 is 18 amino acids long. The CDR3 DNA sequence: TGTGCCAGCAGTGCAACCCAGCCATCCGGCCTAACCACAGATACGCAGTATTTT. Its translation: CASSATQPSGLTTDTQYF.

The CDR3 DNA follows: TGCAGTGCACCCAGCGGGAGCACAGATACGCAGTATTTT. Encoded protein: CSAPSGSTDTQYF. The chain is built from TRBV20-1 and TRBJ2-3, with D perhaps matching TRBD2 (6 bases). In germline, CDR1 is DFQATT, CDR2 SNEGSKA (reference sequence). This CDR3 has 13 residues. Trimming stripped 6 bases from V and 0 bases from J, with 10 bases between.

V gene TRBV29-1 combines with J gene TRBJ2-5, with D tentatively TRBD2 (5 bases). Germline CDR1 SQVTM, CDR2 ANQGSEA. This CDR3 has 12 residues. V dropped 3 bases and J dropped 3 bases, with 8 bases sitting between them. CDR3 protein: CSVDGRKETQYF. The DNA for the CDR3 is TGCAGCGTTGATGGGAGAAAAGAGACCCAGTACTTC. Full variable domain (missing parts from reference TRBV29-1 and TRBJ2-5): SAVISQKPSRDICQRGTSLTIQCQVDSQVTMMFWYRQQPGQSLTLIATANQGSEATYESGFVIDKFPISRPNLTFSTLTVSNMSPEDSSIYLCSVDGRKETQYFGPGTRLLVL.

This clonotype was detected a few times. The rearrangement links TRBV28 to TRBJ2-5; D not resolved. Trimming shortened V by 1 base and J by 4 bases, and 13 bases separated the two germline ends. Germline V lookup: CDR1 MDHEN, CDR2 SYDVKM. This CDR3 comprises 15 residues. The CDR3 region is CASSLSGIPPETQYF. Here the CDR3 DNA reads TGTGCCAGCAGTTTATCTGGGATCCCCCCAGAGACCCAGTACTTC.

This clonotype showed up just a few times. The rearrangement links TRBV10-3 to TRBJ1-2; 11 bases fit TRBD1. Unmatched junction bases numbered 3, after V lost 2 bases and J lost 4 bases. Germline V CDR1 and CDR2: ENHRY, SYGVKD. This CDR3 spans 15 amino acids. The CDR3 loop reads CAISEGQGAIYGYTF. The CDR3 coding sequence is TGTGCCATCAGTGAGGGACAGGGGGCGATCTATGGCTACACCTTC.

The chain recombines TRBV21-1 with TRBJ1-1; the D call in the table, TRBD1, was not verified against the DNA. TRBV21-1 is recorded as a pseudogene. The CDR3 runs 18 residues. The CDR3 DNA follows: TGTGCCAGCAGCGCTCTGACAGGGGGAGTGTCAGGAAACACTGAAGCTTTCTTT. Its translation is CASSALTGGVSGNTEAFF.

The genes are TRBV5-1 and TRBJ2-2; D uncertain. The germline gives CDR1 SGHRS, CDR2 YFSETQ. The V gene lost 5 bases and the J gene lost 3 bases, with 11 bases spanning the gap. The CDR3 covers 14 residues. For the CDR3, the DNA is TGCGCCAGCAGACCGCAAGACTACACCGGGGAGCTGTTTTTT. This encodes CASRPQDYTGELFF.

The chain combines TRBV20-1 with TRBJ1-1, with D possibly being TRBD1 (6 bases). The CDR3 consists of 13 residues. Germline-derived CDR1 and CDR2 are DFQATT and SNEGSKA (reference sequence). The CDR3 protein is CRPSRGEGTEAFF. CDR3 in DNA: TGCAGGCCAAGCAGGGGTGAGGGCACTGAAGCTTTCTTT.

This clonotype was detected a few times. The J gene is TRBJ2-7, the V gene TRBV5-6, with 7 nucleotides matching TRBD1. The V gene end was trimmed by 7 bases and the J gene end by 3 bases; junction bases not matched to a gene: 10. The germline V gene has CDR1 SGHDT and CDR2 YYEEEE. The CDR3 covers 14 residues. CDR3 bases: TGTGCCAGCGCGTTAGGGGGCGCGATCTACGAGCAGTACTTC. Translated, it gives CASALGGAIYEQYF.

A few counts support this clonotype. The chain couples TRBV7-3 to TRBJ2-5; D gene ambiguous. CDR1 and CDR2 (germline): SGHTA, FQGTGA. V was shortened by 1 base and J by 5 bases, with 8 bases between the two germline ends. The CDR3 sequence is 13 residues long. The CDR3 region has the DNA TGTGCCAGCAGCTTAAGAATGAGGGAGACCCAGTACTTC. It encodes CASSLRMRETQYF.

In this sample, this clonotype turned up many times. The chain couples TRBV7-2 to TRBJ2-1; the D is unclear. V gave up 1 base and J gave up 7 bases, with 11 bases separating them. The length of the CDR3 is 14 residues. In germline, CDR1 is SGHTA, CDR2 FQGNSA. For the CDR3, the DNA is TGTGCCAGCAGCTTAGGGTTAGCACGAAATGAGCAGTTCTTC. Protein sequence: CASSLGLARNEQFF.